One and the same sample provided the 15 T cell receptor beta chains below, sequenced in a study of T cells in Graves' hyperthyroidism and ophthalmopathy. Amplification yielded TCR beta CDR3 regions, with RNA transcripts as the source. An initial round of RT-PCR targeting the TCR CDR3 relied on the HTBI primer set. TCRdb used MiXCR to reprocess the multiplex PCR reads, holding one entry per CDR3 protein. The sample lists nearly 600,000 distinct CDR3 sequences; 11% to 15% were seen once. What was sequenced was blood. Receptors originate from a woman younger than 45 with Graves' hyperthyroidism that later progressed to Graves' ophthalmopathy.

The sample holds many counts of this clonotype. The rearrangement uses TRBV12-5 and TRBJ1-5; TRBD1 agrees at 10 bases. V gave up 4 bases and J gave up 3 bases; unmatched junction bases: 6. The germline gives CDR1 LGHNT, CDR2 FRNRAP. This CDR3 contains 16 residues. The CDR3: CASGSLGTGDNQPQHF. The CDR3 DNA sequence: TGTGCTAGTGGTTCCTTGGGGACAGGGGACAATCAGCCCCAGCATTTT.

The chain joins TRBV19 to TRBJ2-5; TRBD2 aligns across 7 bases. The CDR3 totals 15 residues. The ends lost 3 bases at V and 0 bases at J; junction bases unmatched: 4. Germline lookup yields CDR1 LNHDA and CDR2 SQIVND (reference sequence). The CDR3 loop is CASSIGLADQETQYF. The CDR3 DNA is TGTGCCAGTAGTATTGGGCTAGCGGACCAAGAGACCCAGTACTTC.

This clonotype came up many times. The V and J genes are TRBV28 and TRBJ1-5; D gene uncertain. Deletions cut 3 bases from V and 5 bases from J, with 8 bases between. Germline V CDR1 and CDR2: MDHEN, SYDVKM. This CDR3 has 13 residues. For the CDR3, the DNA is TGTGCCAGCAGTTTCGCGGGGTATCAGCCCCAGCATTTT. Translation: CASSFAGYQPQHF.

This clonotype was detected a few times. The chain carries TRBV10-3 and TRBJ2-5; 13 bases fit TRBD2. CDR1 is ENHRY, CDR2 SYGVKD, per germline. Unmatched junction bases numbered 10, after V lost 10 bases and J lost 5 bases. This CDR3 is built from 15 residues. DNA for the CDR3: TGTGCCACCTTAGGACTAGCGGGAGTAGGGGAGACCCAGTACTTC. It codes for CATLGLAGVGETQYF.

This clonotype occurred many times. This CDR3 is CSARRLAGAGELFF. The CDR3 nucleotides are TGCAGTGCCAGGCGTCTAGCGGGAGCCGGGGAGCTGTTTTTT. The chain couples TRBV20-1 to TRBJ2-2; 10 positions match TRBD2. This CDR3 contains 14 residues. The V segment lost 6 bases and the J segment 6 bases; nucleotides outside the gene matches: 7. The germline V gene has CDR1 DFQATT and CDR2 SNEGSKA (reference sequence).

This clonotype has only one observation. A much larger clone differs by one base, so this may be a read error. Since the CDR3 does not end with the conserved phenylalanine or tryptophan, this likely comes from a read error. The V gene is TRBV20-1, the J gene TRBJ2-5; maybe TRBD2 (6 bases). The CDR3 is 15 residues long. CDR1 and CDR2 (germline): DFQATT, SNEGSKA (reference sequence). The ends were cut back, 7 bases at V and 2 bases at J, with 20 bases in the middle. In DNA form, the CDR3 reads TGCAGTGTTACACCGGGGGTACAAGCACAAGAGACCCAGTACTCC. Amino acid sequence: CSVTPGVQAQETQYS.

V gene TRBV7-4 combines with J gene TRBJ2-1; D is possibly TRBD2 (5 bases). The V gene's germline CDR1 is SGHVT and CDR2 SQSDAQ. Deletions cut 5 bases from V and 9 bases from J, with 14 bases between. The CDR3 is 13 amino acids. The CDR3 is CASSPNSSVEQFF. The CDR3 nucleotides are TGTGCCAGCAGCCCTAACAGTAGCGTTGAGCAGTTCTTC.

This clonotype was recorded many times. The chain couples TRBV7-9 to TRBJ1-1; tentatively, D is TRBD1 (5 bases). Germline lookup yields CDR1 SEHNR and CDR2 FQNEAQ (reference sequence). Trimming left V 5 bases short and J 0 bases short, with 13 bases between. The CDR3 loop spans 15 amino acids. CDR3 in DNA: TGTGCCAGCAGCACCCTTGACAGCCTGAACACTGAAGCTTTCTTT. This sequence encodes CASSTLDSLNTEAFF.

This chain connects TRBV11-2 to TRBJ2-7; D may be TRBD2 (5 bases). CDR3 size: 15 residues. Trimming cost V 0 bases and J 4 bases, with 13 bases left between them. Looked up from germline, CDR1 is SGHAT and CDR2 is FQNNGV. CDR3 coding DNA: TGTGCCAGCAGCTTAGAGCCTAGCAGGCAATACGAGCAGTACTTC. Its protein product is CASSLEPSRQYEQYF.

This clonotype has just a few counts. A junction boundary mismatches the germline segment, possibly from a read error. The V and J genes are TRBV20-1 and TRBJ2-5; no reliable D call. The germline CDR1 and CDR2 sequences are DFQATT and SNEGSKA (reference sequence). This CDR3 contains 15 residues. CDR3 nucleotide sequence: TGCAGTGCTAGGGCGGAAATCGGTACCCAAGTGACCCAGTACTTC. Translation: CSARAEIGTQVTQYF.

This clonotype has a count of ten or more. The gene calls are TRBV6-1 and TRBJ1-3, with D perhaps matching TRBD1 (6 bases). CDR3 length: 15 residues. Germline assignment: CDR1 MNHNS and CDR2 SASEGT. Deletions cut 6 bases from V and 2 bases from J, with 14 bases between. The CDR3 coding sequence is TGTGCCAGCAGATTAGACAGGACAACTGGAAACACCATATATTTT. Protein product: CASRLDRTTGNTIYF.

This clonotype was seen a few times. The chain combines TRBV28 with TRBJ2-7; the D gene is possibly TRBD1 (5 bases). Per germline, CDR1 MDHEN and CDR2 SYDVKM. This CDR3 is 14 amino acids long. V was clipped by 6 bases and J by 2 bases, with 14 bases between them. This CDR3 reads CASRLGAKTYEQYF. The CDR3 nucleotides are TGTGCCAGCAGGTTAGGGGCCAAAACCTACGAGCAGTACTTC.

V usage is TRBV28 and J usage is TRBJ1-5, with D perhaps matching TRBD1 (5 bases). The germline V and J ends were trimmed by 6 bases and 8 bases, with 20 bases remaining between them. CDR1 is MDHEN, CDR2 SYDVKM, per germline. The CDR3 extends over 15 amino acids. DNA for the CDR3: TGTGCCAGCAGGCTACCCCGAGGGGAGACGGAGCCCCAGCATTTT. Residues: CASRLPRGETEPQHF.

This clonotype was seen at least ten times. V and J are TRBV10-3 and TRBJ1-3, with D perhaps TRBD1 (5 bases). The CDR3 extends over 15 amino acids. In germline, CDR1 is ENHRY, CDR2 SYGVKD. V was cut by 7 bases and J by 1 base, with 14 bases left in between. This CDR3 is CAITAGTPSGNTIYF. CDR3 bases: TGTGCCATCACTGCAGGGACCCCTTCTGGAAACACCATATATTTT.

About this clonotype itself: An end of the junction does not agree with germline; a read error may underlie this. The chain recombines TRBV3-1 with TRBJ1-2; D gene ambiguous. CDR3 length: 14 residues. Germline V gives CDR1 LGHDT, CDR2 YNNKEL (reference sequence). CDR3 bases: TGTGCCGGCAGCCAGAATACACCGCGGTATGGCTACACCTTC. Its translation: CAGSQNTPRYGYTF.